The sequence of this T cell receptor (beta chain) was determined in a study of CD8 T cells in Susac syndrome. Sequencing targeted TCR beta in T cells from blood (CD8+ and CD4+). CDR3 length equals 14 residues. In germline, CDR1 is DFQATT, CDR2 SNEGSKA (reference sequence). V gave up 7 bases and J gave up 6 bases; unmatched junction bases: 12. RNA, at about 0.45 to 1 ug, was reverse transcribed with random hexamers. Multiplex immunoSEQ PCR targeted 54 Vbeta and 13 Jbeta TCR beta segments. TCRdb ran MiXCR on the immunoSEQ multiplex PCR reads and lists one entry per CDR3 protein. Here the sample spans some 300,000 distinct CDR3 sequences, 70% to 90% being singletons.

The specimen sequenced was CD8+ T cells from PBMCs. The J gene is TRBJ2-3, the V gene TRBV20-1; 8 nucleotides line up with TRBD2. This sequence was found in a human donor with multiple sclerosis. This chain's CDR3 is CSVLNGRAGDTQYF. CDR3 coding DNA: TGCAGTGTCCTCAACGGGAGGGCCGGGGATACGCAGTATTTT.